Listed below are T cell receptor beta chains from one sample, sequenced in a study of T cell responses to AZD1222 COVID-19 vaccine. Sequencing was performed with immunoSEQ multiplex PCR; in TCRdb, only in-frame clones are kept and a portion is missing. The top ten clones hold more than 4.5% of a sample with approximately 110,000 clones, around 80% of them seen once. The sequences come from peripheral blood, collected on day 0 of AZD1222 vaccination. The receptors were gathered from an adult in good health. The CDR3 runs from the conserved cysteine through the conserved F or W. Fields, in order: J gene, clone size, D gene, V gene, CDR3 protein, CDR3 DNA. A D gene is named only where the DNA matches it firmly. Rows give clone size only sometimes, using once, few, many, or a class for an expanded clone.

J: TRBJ2-3; size: .; D: TRBD2; V: TRBV24-1; CDR3: CATSDVAGGSTDTQYF; DNA: TGTGCCACCAGTGATGTAGCGGGGGGGAGCACAGATACGCAGTATTTT
J: TRBJ1-1; size: .; D: .; V: TRBV4-1; CDR3: CASSQDTTYEAFF; DNA: TGCGCCAGCAGCCAAGATACCACCTATGAAGCTTTCTTT
J: TRBJ1-6; size: few; D: .; V: TRBV25-1; CDR3: CATGQSSYNSPLHF; DNA: TGTGCCACCGGTCAGAGCTCCTATAATTCACCCCTCCACTTT
J: TRBJ1-1; size: .; D: .; V: TRBV19; CDR3: CASSQVRGTEAFF; DNA: TGTGCCAGTAGTCAAGTTCGGGGCACTGAAGCTTTCTTT
J: TRBJ1-6; size: .; D: .; V: TRBV7-3; CDR3: CASSSSQGTSSPLHF; DNA: TGTGCCAGCAGCTCGTCACAGGGTACCAGTTCACCCCTCCACTTT
J: TRBJ1-4; size: .; D: TRBD1; V: TRBV2; CDR3: CASSENRGWEKLFF; DNA: TGTGCCAGCAGTGAGAACAGGGGGTGGGAAAAACTGTTTTTT
J: TRBJ1-2; size: few; D: TRBD1; V: TRBV10-3; CDR3: CAISDEQGAGGYTF; DNA: TGTGCCATCAGTGATGAACAGGGGGCCGGTGGCTACACCTTC
J: TRBJ2-1; size: .; D: .; V: TRBV28; CDR3: CASSTIDSNEQFF; DNA: TGTGCCAGCAGTACAATCGACAGCAATGAGCAGTTCTTC
J: TRBJ2-3; size: .; D: TRBD2; V: TRBV7-2; CDR3: CASSDQRGWSDTQYF; DNA: TGTGCCAGCAGCGACCAGCGGGGGTGGTCAGATACGCAGTATTTT
J: TRBJ1-4; size: .; D: .; V: TRBV15; CDR3: CATSIGQTATNEKLFF; DNA: TGTGCCACCAGCATCGGACAGACGGCAACTAATGAAAAACTGTTTTTT
J: TRBJ1-1; size: .; D: .; V: TRBV11-3; CDR3: CASSQSSGHEAFF; DNA: TGTGCCAGCAGCCAATCGTCGGGGCATGAAGCTTTCTTT
J: TRBJ2-7; size: .; D: .; V: TRBV5-1; CDR3: CASSLAGRSSYEQYF; DNA: TGCGCCAGCAGCTTGGCTGGCAGGAGCTCCTACGAGCAGTACTTC
J: TRBJ1-5; size: few; D: .; V: TRBV7-9; CDR3: CASSLGLGEGDQPQHF; DNA: TGTGCCAGCAGCTTAGGATTAGGGGAGGGGGATCAGCCCCAGCATTTT
J: TRBJ2-3; size: .; D: .; V: TRBV21-1; CDR3: CASSTPQGPDFTDTQYF; DNA: TGTGCCAGCAGCACCCCCCAGGGACCCGACTTCACAGATACGCAGTATTTT
J: TRBJ1-5; size: .; D: .; V: TRBV12-5; CDR3: CASGLAPWEKVIYSNQPQHF; DNA: TGTGCTAGTGGTTTGGCCCCCTGGGAGAAGGTTATCTATAGCAATCAGCCCCAGCATTTT
J: TRBJ1-1; size: .; D: .; V: TRBV4-1; CDR3: CASSQGVEAFF; DNA: TGCGCCAGCAGCCAAGGGGTTGAAGCTTTCTTT
J: TRBJ2-7; size: once; D: .; V: TRBV11-2; CDR3: CASSLRPGSYEQYF; DNA: TGTGCCAGCAGCTTACGTCCAGGGTCCTACGAGCAGTACTTC
J: TRBJ1-5; size: .; D: TRBD1; V: TRBV10-2; CDR3: CASSGQGIQPQHF; DNA: TGCGCCAGCAGTGGACAGGGGATTCAGCCCCAGCATTTT
J: TRBJ1-1; size: few; D: TRBD1; V: TRBV4-3; CDR3: CASSQEARGPPTEAFF; DNA: TGCGCCAGCAGCCAAGAGGCGAGGGGGCCCCCCACTGAAGCTTTCTTT
J: TRBJ1-2; size: .; D: TRBD1; V: TRBV19; CDR3: CASRSTGGLNYGYTF; DNA: TGTGCCAGTAGGTCCACAGGGGGCCTTAACTATGGCTACACCTTC
J: TRBJ2-7; size: .; D: .; V: TRBV2; CDR3: CASRQDSYEQYF; DNA: TGTGCCAGCCGACAGGACTCCTACGAGCAGTACTTC
J: TRBJ1-1; size: .; D: TRBD1; V: TRBV5-1; CDR3: CASSLRPDRGRLWGTEAFF; DNA: TGCGCCAGCAGCTTGAGGCCCGACAGGGGGCGTTTATGGGGCACTGAAGCTTTCTTT
J: TRBJ2-1; size: .; D: .; V: TRBV2; CDR3: CATAGFSYNEQFF; DNA: TGTGCCACCGCCGGGTTCTCCTACAATGAGCAGTTCTTC
J: TRBJ1-3; size: .; D: TRBD1; V: TRBV3-1/TRBV3-2; CDR3: CASSRQGFSGNTIYF; DNA: TGTGCCAGCAGCCGACAGGGATTCTCTGGAAACACCATATATTTT
J: TRBJ2-7; size: .; D: .; V: TRBV4-3; CDR3: CASSQDRWGEQYF; DNA: TGCGCCAGCAGCCAAGATCGATGGGGGGAGCAGTACTTC
J: TRBJ2-2; size: .; D: .; V: TRBV5-5; CDR3: CASSLAPSGTGELFF; DNA: TGTGCCAGCAGCTTGGCCCCCAGTGGGACCGGGGAGCTGTTTTTT
J: TRBJ1-4; size: .; D: .; V: TRBV2; CDR3: CASRRAGAVNEKLFF; DNA: TGTGCCAGCAGGCGCGCGGGGGCAGTCAATGAAAAACTGTTTTTT
J: TRBJ2-1; size: .; D: TRBD1; V: TRBV7-6; CDR3: CASSLGQGALNEQFF; DNA: TGTGCCAGCAGCTTGGGACAGGGGGCCCTAAATGAGCAGTTCTTC
J: TRBJ1-1; size: .; D: .; V: TRBV18; CDR3: CASSPLPTGKLQNTEAFF; DNA: TGTGCCAGCTCACCTCTCCCGACAGGAAAACTGCAAAACACTGAAGCTTTCTTT
J: TRBJ1-2; size: few; D: TRBD1; V: TRBV4-1; CDR3: CASSQLYRGRVGYTF; DNA: TGCGCCAGCAGCCAACTATACAGGGGGCGGGTTGGCTACACCTTC
J: TRBJ2-5; size: .; D: .; V: TRBV18; CDR3: CASCRDDFLQETQYF; DNA: TGTGCCAGCTGTAGGGACGACTTCCTCCAAGAGACCCAGTACTTC
J: TRBJ1-4; size: .; D: .; V: TRBV11-2; CDR3: CASSRVLGYANEKLFF; DNA: TGTGCCAGCAGTCGTGTCCTAGGGTATGCTAATGAAAAACTGTTTTTT
J: TRBJ2-1; size: .; D: TRBD2; V: TRBV6-5; CDR3: CASSRNLAGREQFF; DNA: TGTGCCAGCAGTCGAAACCTAGCGGGCAGAGAGCAGTTCTTC
J: TRBJ2-3; size: .; D: .; V: TRBV5-1; CDR3: CASSLRGVVTDTQYF; DNA: TGCGCCAGCAGCTTGAGGGGGGTAGTCACAGATACGCAGTATTTT
J: TRBJ1-1; size: .; D: .; V: TRBV10-3; CDR3: CAISVSQFTEAFF; DNA: TGTGCCATCAGTGTTTCCCAGTTCACTGAAGCTTTCTTT
J: TRBJ2-1; size: .; D: TRBD2; V: TRBV27; CDR3: CASAGTSGGREQFF; DNA: TGTGCCAGCGCCGGGACTAGCGGGGGAAGGGAGCAGTTCTTC
J: TRBJ1-1; size: .; D: .; V: TRBV4-1; CDR3: CASSQDRIRGEAFF; DNA: TGCGCCAGCAGCCAAGATCGGATTCGGGGTGAAGCTTTCTTT
J: TRBJ1-5; size: .; D: .; V: TRBV6-5; CDR3: CASSIGGQPQHF; DNA: TGTGCCAGCAGCATTGGTGGTCAGCCCCAGCATTTT
J: TRBJ1-6; size: .; D: TRBD1; V: TRBV2; CDR3: CASREPDRASPLHF; DNA: TGTGCCAGCAGAGAACCCGACAGGGCTTCACCCCTCCACTTT
J: TRBJ1-1; size: .; D: TRBD1; V: TRBV3-1/TRBV3-2; CDR3: CASSPHPGTGPTEAFF; DNA: TGTGCCAGCAGCCCTCACCCGGGGACAGGGCCCACTGAAGCTTTCTTT
J: TRBJ1-5; size: .; D: TRBD1; V: TRBV10-3; CDR3: CAISDQGQGVRAQHF; DNA: TGTGCCATCAGCGATCAGGGACAGGGAGTAAGGGCCCAGCATTTT
J: TRBJ2-3; size: .; D: .; V: TRBV5-4; CDR3: CASSLEPTTDTQYF; DNA: TGTGCCAGCAGCTTGGAGCCAACCACAGATACGCAGTATTTT
J: TRBJ1-5; size: .; D: .; V: TRBV5-8; CDR3: CASRRAGGIQPQHF; DNA: TGTGCCAGCAGGAGAGCGGGGGGAATACAGCCCCAGCATTTT
J: TRBJ1-2; size: .; D: .; V: TRBV7-2; CDR3: CASSPLGGQSYGYTF; DNA: TGTGCCAGCAGCCCCTTAGGAGGGCAGAGCTATGGCTACACCTTC
J: TRBJ1-4; size: .; D: .; V: TRBV30; CDR3: CAWRTGNGEKLFF; DNA: TGTGCCTGGAGAACAGGGAATGGTGAAAAACTGTTTTTT
J: TRBJ1-2; size: .; D: TRBD1; V: TRBV6-4; CDR3: CASFHGTDYGYTF; DNA: TGTGCCAGCTTCCATGGGACAGACTATGGCTACACCTTC
J: TRBJ1-2; size: .; D: .; V: TRBV19; CDR3: CASSIEGRIYGYTF; DNA: TGTGCCAGTAGTATAGAGGGACGGATCTATGGCTACACCTTC
J: TRBJ1-5; size: .; D: TRBD1; V: TRBV27; CDR3: CASSPTPNWQGGNQPQHF; DNA: TGTGCCAGCAGCCCAACACCTAACTGGCAGGGGGGCAATCAGCCCCAGCATTTT
J: TRBJ1-1; size: .; D: TRBD1; V: TRBV9; CDR3: CASSPGQGAVLNTEAFF; DNA: TGTGCCAGCAGCCCAGGACAGGGGGCCGTCCTGAACACTGAAGCTTTCTTT
J: TRBJ2-2; size: few; D: TRBD1; V: TRBV20-1; CDR3: CSASDRGRSTGELFF; DNA: TGCAGTGCTAGTGACAGGGGGCGAAGTACCGGGGAGCTGTTTTTT
J: TRBJ1-4; size: .; D: .; V: TRBV7-2; CDR3: CASSLAVAGSGEKLFF; DNA: TGTGCCAGCAGCTTAGCGGTGGCAGGGTCTGGAGAAAAACTGTTTTTT
J: TRBJ1-1; size: .; D: .; V: TRBV18; CDR3: CASSLDAQNTEAFF; DNA: TGTGCCAGCTCCCTCGACGCCCAGAACACTGAAGCTTTCTTT
J: TRBJ2-7; size: once; D: .; V: TRBV5-8; CDR3: CASSLGTGAYEQYF; DNA: TGTGCCAGCAGCTTGGGCACTGGAGCCTACGAGCAGTACTTC
J: TRBJ2-7; size: .; D: .; V: TRBV6-2/TRBV6-3; CDR3: CASSYMSSYEQYF; DNA: TGTGCCAGCAGTTATATGAGCTCCTACGAGCAGTACTTC
J: TRBJ1-1; size: .; D: TRBD1; V: TRBV20-1; CDR3: CSALPGQLAFF; DNA: TGCAGTGCGTTACCGGGACAGCTGGCTTTCTTT
J: TRBJ1-4; size: few; D: .; V: TRBV11-2; CDR3: CASSFRGPNEKLFF; DNA: TGTGCCAGCAGTTTCAGGGGCCCGAATGAAAAACTGTTTTTT
J: TRBJ1-6; size: .; D: TRBD1; V: TRBV13; CDR3: CASSPGGVRSPLHF; DNA: TGTGCCAGCAGCCCAGGGGGGGTACGTTCACCCCTCCACTTT